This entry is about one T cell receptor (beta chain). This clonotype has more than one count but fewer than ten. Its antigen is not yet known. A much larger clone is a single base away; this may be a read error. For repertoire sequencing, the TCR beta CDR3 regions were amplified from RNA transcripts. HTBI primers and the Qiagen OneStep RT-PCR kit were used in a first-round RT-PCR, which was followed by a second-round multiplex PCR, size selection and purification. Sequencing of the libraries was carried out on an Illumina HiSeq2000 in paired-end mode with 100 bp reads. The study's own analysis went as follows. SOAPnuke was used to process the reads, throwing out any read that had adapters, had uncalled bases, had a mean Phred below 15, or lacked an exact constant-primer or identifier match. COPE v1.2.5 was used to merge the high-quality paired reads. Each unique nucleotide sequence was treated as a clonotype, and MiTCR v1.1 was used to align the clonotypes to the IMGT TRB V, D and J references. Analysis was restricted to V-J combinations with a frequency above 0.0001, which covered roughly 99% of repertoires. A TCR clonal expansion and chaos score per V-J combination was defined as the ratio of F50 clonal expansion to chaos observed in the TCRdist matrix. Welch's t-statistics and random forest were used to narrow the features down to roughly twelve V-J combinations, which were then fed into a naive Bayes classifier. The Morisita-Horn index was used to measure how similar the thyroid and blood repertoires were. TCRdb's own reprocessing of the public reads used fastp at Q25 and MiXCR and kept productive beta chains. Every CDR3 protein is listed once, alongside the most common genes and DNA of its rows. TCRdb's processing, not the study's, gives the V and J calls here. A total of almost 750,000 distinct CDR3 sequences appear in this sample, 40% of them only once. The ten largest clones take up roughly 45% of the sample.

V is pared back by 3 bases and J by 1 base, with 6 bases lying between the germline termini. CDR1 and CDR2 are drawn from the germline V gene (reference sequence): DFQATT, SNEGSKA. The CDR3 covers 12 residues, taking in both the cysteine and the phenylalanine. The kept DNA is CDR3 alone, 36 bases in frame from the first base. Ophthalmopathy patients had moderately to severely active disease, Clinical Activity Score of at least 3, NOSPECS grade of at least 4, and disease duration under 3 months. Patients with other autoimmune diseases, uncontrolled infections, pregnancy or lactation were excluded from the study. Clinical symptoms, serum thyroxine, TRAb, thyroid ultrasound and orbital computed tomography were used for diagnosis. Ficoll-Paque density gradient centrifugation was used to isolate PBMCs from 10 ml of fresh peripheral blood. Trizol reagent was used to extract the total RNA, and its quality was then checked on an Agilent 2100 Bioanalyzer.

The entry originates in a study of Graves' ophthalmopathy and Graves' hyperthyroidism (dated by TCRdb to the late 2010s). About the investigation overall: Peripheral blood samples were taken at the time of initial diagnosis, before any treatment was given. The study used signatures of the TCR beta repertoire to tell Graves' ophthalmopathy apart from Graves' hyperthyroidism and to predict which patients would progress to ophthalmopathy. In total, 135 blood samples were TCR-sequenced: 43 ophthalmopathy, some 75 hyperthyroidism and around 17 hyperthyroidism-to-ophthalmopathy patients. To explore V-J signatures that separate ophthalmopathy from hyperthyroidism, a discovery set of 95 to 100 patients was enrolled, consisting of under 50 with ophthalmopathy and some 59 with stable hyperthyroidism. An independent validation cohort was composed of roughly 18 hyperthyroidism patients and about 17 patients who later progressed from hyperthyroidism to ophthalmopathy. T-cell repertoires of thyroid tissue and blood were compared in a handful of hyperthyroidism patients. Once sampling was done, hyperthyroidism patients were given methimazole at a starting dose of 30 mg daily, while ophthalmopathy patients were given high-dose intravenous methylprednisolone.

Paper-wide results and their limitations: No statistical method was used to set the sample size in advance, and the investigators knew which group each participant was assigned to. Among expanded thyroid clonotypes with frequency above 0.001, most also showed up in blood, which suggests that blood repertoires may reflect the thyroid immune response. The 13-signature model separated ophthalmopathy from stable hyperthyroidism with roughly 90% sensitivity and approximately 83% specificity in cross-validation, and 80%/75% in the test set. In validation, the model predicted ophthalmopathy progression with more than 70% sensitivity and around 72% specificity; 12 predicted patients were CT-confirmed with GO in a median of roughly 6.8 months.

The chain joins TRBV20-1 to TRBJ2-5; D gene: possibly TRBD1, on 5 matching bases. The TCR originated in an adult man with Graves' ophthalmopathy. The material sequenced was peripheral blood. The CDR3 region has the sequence CSARTAQETQYF. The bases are TGCAGTGCTAGGACAGCCCAAGAGACCCAGTACTTC.